The 27 T cell receptor beta chains below were found in one sample sequenced in a study of post-analysis software for immune sequencing data. Study outcomes and limitations: With TRBV5-6, TRBV5-1 and TRBV20-1 included, about five TRBV segments were more frequent in patients than in controls.

Their antigen targets remain unknown. Built from TCR beta cDNA, the libraries had unique molecular identifiers in them. TCRdb re-analysed the PCR reads in MiXCR, keeping a single row per CDR3 protein. The table shows hundreds of thousands of distinct CDR3 sequences, with approximately 34% occurring only once. The specimen sequenced was blood. These receptor sequences come from a girl aged 5 to 17 with multiple sclerosis.

This clonotype was observed a handful of times. Just one base apart from a much larger clone, this may be a read error. CDR3 in amino acids: CASSQTGTGAYEQYF. In DNA form, the CDR3 reads TGTGCCAGCAGCCAAACCGGGACAGGGGCCTATGAGCAGTACTTC. The V gene is TRBV4-2, the J gene TRBJ2-5, with TRBD1 identical over 10 bases. The V and J ends lost 2 bases and 11 bases, in that order; junction bases with no gene match: 11. Germline V gives CDR1 LGHNA, CDR2 YNFKEQ. The CDR3 has 15 residues.

The gene calls are TRBV5-6 and TRBJ1-1, with 9 nucleotides matching TRBD1. J was trimmed by 5 bases and V by 0 bases; bases with no gene match: 2. The CDR3 runs 14 residues. The V gene's germline CDR1 is SGHDT and CDR2 YYEEEE. The chain's CDR3 is CASSLGTGVTEAFF. In nucleotides, the CDR3 is TGTGCCAGCAGCTTGGGGACAGGGGTGACTGAAGCTTTCTTT.

Only a few counts were recorded for this clonotype. Since a much larger clone is just one base distant, this may be a read error. The chain has TRBV10-3 and TRBJ2-1, with D maybe TRBD1 (5 bases). Germline CDR1 reads ENHRY; CDR2 reads SYGVKD. The CDR3 runs to 13 residues. V shed 0 bases and J shed 10 bases, with 10 bases lying between them. The CDR3 DNA reads TGTGCCATCAGTGAGTCCCAGGGTTACGAGCAGTTCTTC. It is translated as CAISESQGYEQFF.

The chain couples TRBV6-1 to TRBJ2-3, with TRBD2 matching over 14 bases. CDR1 is MNHNS and CDR2 is SASEGT in the germline V gene. J was trimmed by 4 bases and V by 7 bases; bases with no gene match: 4. This CDR3 has 15 residues. The CDR3: CASNSGLAGADTQYF. CDR3 sequence (DNA): TGTGCCAGCAACTCGGGACTAGCGGGAGCAGATACGCAGTATTTT.

This clonotype was counted ten times or more. The chain has TRBV12-3 or TRBV12-4 and TRBJ1-2; no definite D call. The germline V and J ends were trimmed by 6 bases and 4 bases, with 12 bases remaining between them. The CDR3 covers 13 residues. CDR3 protein: CASSSPRVYGYTF. The CDR3 DNA reads as TGTGCCAGCAGCTCGCCGCGGGTCTATGGCTACACCTTC.

This clonotype appeared once. A much larger clone differs from this one at a single base, so this may be a read error. J is TRBJ1-2 and V is TRBV3-1; D possibly corresponds to TRBD1 (5 bases). This CDR3 is built from 14 residues. Per the germline V gene, CDR1 is LGHDT and CDR2 is YNNKEL (reference sequence). The germline V and J ends were trimmed by 5 bases and 8 bases, with 18 bases remaining between them. In DNA form, the CDR3 reads TGTGCCAGCAGCAAAGGGGTGGAAGCCTCGGGCTACACCTTC. It codes for CASSKGVEASGYTF.

The chain links TRBV28 to TRBJ1-2; D not certain. Germline CDR1 MDHEN, CDR2 SYDVKM. CDR3 length: 14 amino acids. Trimming took 3 bases from V and 4 from J, leaving 12 bases between them. CDR3 region: CASSFSNRFYGYTF. The CDR3 bases are TGTGCCAGCAGTTTCTCAAACAGATTCTATGGCTACACCTTC.

This clonotype was seen only a few times. The chain is built from TRBV28 and TRBJ2-7, with D unclear. Germline V gene sequence: CDR1 MDHEN, CDR2 SYDVKM. This CDR3 spans 14 amino acids. Trimming removed 3 bases from V and 2 bases from J, with 11 bases in between. The CDR3 nucleotides read TGTGCCAGCAGTTTGTTTCAGGACGCCTACGAGCAGTACTTC. Protein: CASSLFQDAYEQYF.

The sample holds many counts of this clonotype. This rearrangement joins TRBV7-9 to TRBJ2-1, with 9 bases lining up with TRBD1. CDR1 SEHNR and CDR2 FQNEAQ come from the germline V gene (reference sequence). This CDR3 is 12 amino acids long. Trimming at V came to 5 bases and at J to 15 bases, leaving 8 bases not matched to a gene. CDR3 bases: TGTGCCAGCAGCGACCGGGACAGGGCCCCGTTCTTC. Its translation: CASSDRDRAPFF.

The chain carries TRBV7-8 and TRBJ2-5; 9 bases are a match to TRBD1. Trimming took 5 bases from V and 11 from J; bases not matched to a gene: 15. Germline-derived CDR1 and CDR2 are SGHVS and FQNEAQ. The CDR3 sequence is 15 residues long. The CDR3 DNA follows: TGTGCCAGCAGCCCCCGGGACAGGGTATACAATGAGCAGTACTTC. Protein product: CASSPRDRVYNEQYF.

The chain joins TRBV20-1 to TRBJ2-3; no reliable D call. The germline gives CDR1 DFQATT, CDR2 SNEGSKA (reference sequence). The CDR3 is made up of 12 amino acids. V was pared by 5 bases and J by 2 bases, with 8 bases between. CDR3 sequence reads: CSAPPATDTQYF. For the CDR3, the DNA is TGCAGTGCTCCCCCGGCCACAGATACGCAGTATTTT.

Worth noting for this clonotype: A much larger clonotype is one base distant, so this may be a read error. The chain has TRBV10-3 and TRBJ2-1, with 8 bases aligning to TRBD1. Germline lookup yields CDR1 ENHRY and CDR2 SYGVKD. The CDR3 is 16 residues long. CDR3 DNA sequence: TGTGCCATCAGTTGGGACAGGCAGATCGACTACAATGGGCAGTTCTTC. It is translated as CAISWDRQIDYNGQFF.

This clonotype was observed at least ten times. This rearrangement joins TRBV12-3 or TRBV12-4 to TRBJ2-1; TRBD2 matches 8 bases. The V gene end was trimmed by 3 bases and the J gene end by 8 bases; junction bases not matched to a gene: 6. CDR3 length: 14 amino acids. CDR3 sequence (DNA): TGTGCCAGCAGTTTCCCCGGGAGGGCCGATGAGCAGTTCTTC. This translates into CASSFPGRADEQFF.

A remark on this clonotype: This could be a read error, since a much larger clone is one nucleotide away. The CDR3 ends on some other residue instead of the conserved phenylalanine or tryptophan, so this is likely a read error. The chain employs TRBV20-1 and TRBJ1-1; maybe TRBD1 (6 bases). The length of the CDR3 is 13 residues. From germline, CDR1 is DFQATT and CDR2 SNEGSKA (reference sequence). Trimming stripped 1 base from V and 7 bases from J, with 13 bases between. The CDR3 spells CSARAGALSEAFS. In DNA form, the CDR3 reads TGCAGTGCTAGAGCGGGGGCACTGAGTGAAGCTTTCTCT.

This clonotype was counted at least ten times. The J gene is TRBJ2-4, the V gene TRBV7-2; TRBD1 is a possible D gene (7 bases). This CDR3 has 15 residues. The germline V gene encodes CDR1 SGHTA and CDR2 FQGNSA. Deletions cut 6 bases from V and 7 bases from J, with 19 bases between. The CDR3 nucleotides read TGTGCCAGCAGAACAGGGGCTACTAGCAGCAACATTCAGTACTTC. It codes for CASRTGATSSNIQYF.

This clonotype was seen more than once but under ten times. This chain connects TRBV20-1 to TRBJ1-2; D possibly corresponds to TRBD1 (5 bases). Trimming left V 2 bases short and J 1 base short, with 17 bases between. The germline V gene has CDR1 DFQATT and CDR2 SNEGSKA (reference sequence). The CDR3 sequence is 16 residues long. The CDR3 nucleotides read TGCAGTGCTAGACTCCCTGGGGTCAGGGTTAACTATGGCTACACCTTC. Protein: CSARLPGVRVNYGYTF.

This chain uses TRBV7-3 with TRBJ2-1, with 7 bases matching TRBD2. The CDR3 length is 15 residues. V trimming: 5 bases; J trimming: 0 bases; junction bases outside the gene matches: 4. Germline CDR1 SGHTA, CDR2 FQGTGA. The CDR3 region is CASSLRGSSYNEQFF. CDR3 DNA: TGTGCCAGCAGCCTACGCGGGAGCTCCTACAATGAGCAGTTCTTC.

The chain combines TRBV5-1 with TRBJ2-5; TRBD2 matches 9 bases. Germline-derived CDR1 and CDR2 are SGHRS and YFSETQ. The CDR3 covers 14 residues. After removal of 0 bases from V and 11 bases from J, the junction contained 8 bases not matched to a gene. In DNA, the CDR3 is TGCGCCAGCAGCTTGGCGTCTAGCGGGAATGAGCAGTACTTC. It yields the protein CASSLASSGNEQYF.

This clonotype has ten or more counts. The CDR3 protein is CASSSLPGGPVNEQFF. The CDR3 DNA follows: TGTGCCAGCAGTTCTTTGCCGGGGGGGCCCGTTAATGAGCAGTTCTTC. This chain links TRBV27 with TRBJ2-1; 8 bases are a match to TRBD2. Germline V gene lookup returns CDR1 MNHEY and CDR2 SMNVEV (reference sequence). There are 16 residues in the CDR3. The ends lost 4 bases at V and 7 bases at J; junction bases unmatched: 12.

A note on this clonotype: The junction shows a germline mismatch at one end, possibly a read error. The chain employs TRBV3-1 and TRBJ1-4; 7 nucleotides align to TRBD1. Germline CDR1 is LGHDT and CDR2 is YNNKEL (reference sequence). The CDR3 contains 14 residues. The CDR3 DNA follows: TGTGTCAGCAGCCCAGGGGGAAATAATGAAAAACTGTTTTTT. Translated, it gives CVSSPGGNNEKLFF.

The genes are TRBV6-5 and TRBJ2-1; a possible D gene is TRBD2 (6 bases). The CDR3 has 15 amino acids. Trimming stripped 4 bases from V and 6 bases from J, with 16 bases between. CDR1 MNHEY and CDR2 SVGAGI come from the germline V gene. For the CDR3, the DNA is TGTGCCAGCAGTTTGTCGGGAGTCCACGGCAATGAGCAGTTCTTC. Amino acid sequence: CASSLSGVHGNEQFF.

This chain links TRBV7-2 with TRBJ1-2; D remains unclear. V was pared by 0 bases and J by 2 bases, with 13 bases between. Germline-derived CDR1 and CDR2 are SGHTA and FQGNSA. The CDR3 length is 16 residues. The CDR3 loop reads CASSLADIASNYGYTF. CDR3 in DNA: TGTGCCAGCAGCTTAGCCGACATTGCCAGCAACTATGGCTACACCTTC.

This chain connects TRBV5-1 to TRBJ1-4; D call uncertain. Germline lookup yields CDR1 SGHRS and CDR2 YFSETQ. V gave up 8 bases and J gave up 6 bases, with 14 bases separating them. The length of the CDR3 is 13 residues. The CDR3 here is CASKPGLYEKLFF. The CDR3 DNA sequence: TGCGCCAGTAAGCCCGGGTTGTATGAAAAACTGTTTTTT.

Turning to this clonotype: This may arise from a read error, as a much more abundant clone is one base away. This chain uses TRBV12-3 or TRBV12-4 with TRBJ1-1; D unclear. V was trimmed by 6 bases and J by 4 bases, leaving 6 bases between them. The CDR3 extends over 11 amino acids. This CDR3 is CASSTSTEAFF. The DNA for the CDR3 is TGTGCCAGCAGCACTAGCACTGAAGCTTTCTTT.

As to this clonotype: It may be a read error: a sequence one base away is much more abundant. The chain is built from TRBV7-9 and TRBJ2-5, with D tentatively TRBD1 (6 bases). Germline V gene lookup returns CDR1 SEHNR and CDR2 FQNEAQ (reference sequence). This CDR3 comprises 15 residues. V was shortened by 4 bases and J by 11 bases, with 23 bases between the two germline ends. The CDR3 sequence is CASSSDRFRSNEQYF. In nucleotides, the CDR3 is TGTGCCAGCAGCTCAGACAGGTTTCGGAGTAATGAGCAGTACTTC.

The chain joins TRBV14 to TRBJ1-4, with 8 bases that match TRBD1. CDR3 length equals 15 residues. Germline CDR1 reads SGHDN; CDR2 reads FVKESK. J gave up 10 bases and V 0 bases, and 7 bases lay outside the gene matches. The chain's CDR3 is CASSQDRTGLGKLFF. In DNA form, the CDR3 reads TGTGCCAGCAGCCAAGATCGGACAGGGCTAGGAAAACTGTTTTTT.

The sample holds a few counts of this clonotype. The CDR3 region is CASSQSGGYEQYF. The DNA of the CDR3 is TGTGCCAGCAGCCAAAGCGGGGGCTACGAGCAGTACTTC. V usage is TRBV3-1 and J usage is TRBJ2-7; 8 bases agree with TRBD2. The trim removed 2 bases at V and 3 bases at J, leaving 0 bases unmatched. Germline V gene lookup returns CDR1 LGHDT and CDR2 YNNKEL (reference sequence). The CDR3 is 13 amino acids.